These T cell receptor beta chains were read from a single sample in a study of cytomegalovirus exposure and HLA in healthy donors. Profiling relied on immunoSEQ multiplex PCR, and the TCRdb table lists in-frame clones only, not all of them. The data contain fewer than 200,000 clones, around 77% of them singletons. Source material: PBMCs. The receptors here all came from a man in his sixties in good health and CMV-seronegative. The CDR3 runs from the conserved cysteine through the conserved F or W. Fields, in order: D gene, J gene, V gene, clone size, CDR3 protein, CDR3 DNA. The D gene is left open where the match is weak. Expanded clones get a size class; other rows say once, few or many, or leave the size out.

d_gene: TRBD2; j_gene: TRBJ2-3; v_gene: TRBV30; abundance: -; CDR3aa: CAWSVGLAGVTDTQYF; CDR3nt: TGTGCCTGGAGTGTCGGTCTAGCGGGAGTCACAGATACGCAGTATTTT
d_gene: TRBD1; j_gene: TRBJ1-5; v_gene: TRBV27; abundance: few; CDR3aa: CASRSATGRNQPQHF; CDR3nt: TGTGCCAGCAGATCCGCGACAGGGCGCAATCAGCCCCAGCATTTT
d_gene: TRBD1; j_gene: TRBJ1-2; v_gene: TRBV7-6; abundance: -; CDR3aa: CASSGRQGGLSYGYTF; CDR3nt: TGTGCCAGCAGCGGCAGACAGGGCGGCCTAAGCTATGGCTACACCTTC
d_gene: -; j_gene: TRBJ2-7; v_gene: TRBV7-9; abundance: -; CDR3aa: CASSLDARGNEYEQYF; CDR3nt: TGTGCCAGCAGCTTAGACGCCAGAGGGAACGAATACGAGCAGTACTTC
d_gene: -; j_gene: TRBJ2-1; v_gene: TRBV7-6; abundance: -; CDR3aa: CASSPTSKGEQFF; CDR3nt: TGTGCCAGCAGCCCTACTAGCAAGGGTGAGCAGTTCTTC
d_gene: TRBD2; j_gene: TRBJ2-1; v_gene: TRBV30; abundance: -; CDR3aa: CAWSVQRGVILNEQFF; CDR3nt: TGTGCCTGGAGTGTACAGCGGGGGGTTATATTGAATGAGCAGTTCTTC
d_gene: TRBD1; j_gene: TRBJ1-5; v_gene: TRBV27; abundance: -; CDR3aa: CASSPQPGQGLYSNQPQHF; CDR3nt: TGTGCCAGCAGTCCTCAACCGGGACAGGGCCTTTATAGCAATCAGCCCCAGCATTTT
d_gene: TRBD1; j_gene: TRBJ2-7; v_gene: TRBV9; abundance: -; CDR3aa: CASSDGQGSATEQYF; CDR3nt: TGTGCCAGCAGCGATGGACAGGGATCAGCCACCGAGCAGTACTTC
d_gene: TRBD1; j_gene: TRBJ2-7; v_gene: TRBV11-1; abundance: -; CDR3aa: CASSLGITGDYEQYF; CDR3nt: TGTGCCAGCAGCTTAGGTATAACAGGGGACTACGAGCAGTACTTC
d_gene: -; j_gene: TRBJ2-3; v_gene: TRBV5-1; abundance: few; CDR3aa: CASSSQGVGADTQYF; CDR3nt: TGCGCCAGCAGCTCGCAAGGGGTTGGTGCAGATACGCAGTATTTT
d_gene: TRBD1; j_gene: TRBJ1-1; v_gene: TRBV14; abundance: -; CDR3aa: CASSQHRGIAEAFF; CDR3nt: TGTGCCAGCAGCCAACACAGGGGGATCGCTGAAGCTTTCTTT
d_gene: -; j_gene: TRBJ1-2; v_gene: TRBV5-4; abundance: -; CDR3aa: CASRGGALYGYTF; CDR3nt: TGTGCCAGCAGGGGTGGGGCCCTCTATGGCTACACCTTC
d_gene: -; j_gene: TRBJ1-6; v_gene: TRBV2; abundance: -; CDR3aa: CASSEGGRRTNSPLHF; CDR3nt: TGTGCCAGCAGTGAAGGAGGGCGTAGGACGAATTCACCCCTCCACTTT
d_gene: -; j_gene: TRBJ2-3; v_gene: TRBV4-2; abundance: -; CDR3aa: CASSQEVGWGRTDTQYF; CDR3nt: TGTGCCAGCAGCCAAGAGGTCGGGTGGGGCCGTACAGATACGCAGTATTTT
d_gene: -; j_gene: TRBJ2-1; v_gene: TRBV19; abundance: -; CDR3aa: CASSPTVLDYSYNEQFF; CDR3nt: TGTGCCAGTAGCCCTACAGTGTTGGACTACTCCTACAATGAGCAGTTCTTC
d_gene: -; j_gene: TRBJ1-1; v_gene: TRBV19; abundance: -; CDR3aa: CASSISSNTEAFF; CDR3nt: TGTGCCAGTAGTATTTCCTCGAACACTGAAGCTTTCTTT
d_gene: TRBD2; j_gene: TRBJ2-1; v_gene: TRBV5-1; abundance: -; CDR3aa: CASSSSTSGRSSLYEQFF; CDR3nt: TGCGCCAGCAGCTCCTCGACTAGCGGGAGGTCCTCTCTCTATGAGCAGTTCTTC
d_gene: -; j_gene: TRBJ1-2; v_gene: TRBV5-6; abundance: -; CDR3aa: CASSGTGWGNCGYTF; CDR3nt: TGTGCCAGCAGCGGTACAGGGTGGGGTAATTGCGGCTACACCTTC
d_gene: -; j_gene: TRBJ1-3; v_gene: TRBV9; abundance: once; CDR3aa: CASSPRTGNTIYF; CDR3nt: TGTGCCAGCAGCCCGAGAACCGGAAACACCATATATTTT
d_gene: TRBD1; j_gene: TRBJ2-6; v_gene: TRBV2; abundance: -; CDR3aa: CASKPGQGKDDGANVLTF; CDR3nt: TGTGCCAGCAAACCCGGACAGGGCAAAGATGACGGGGCCAACGTCCTGACTTTC
d_gene: TRBD2; j_gene: TRBJ2-3; v_gene: TRBV19; abundance: -; CDR3aa: CASSIDHLAGDLVSTDTQYF; CDR3nt: TGTGCCAGTAGTATAGATCATCTAGCGGGGGACCTAGTAAGCACAGATACGCAGTATTTT
d_gene: -; j_gene: TRBJ1-2; v_gene: TRBV18; abundance: -; CDR3aa: CASSADRNYGYTF; CDR3nt: TGTGCCAGCTCTGCAGACAGGAACTATGGCTACACCTTC
d_gene: -; j_gene: TRBJ1-2; v_gene: TRBV30; abundance: -; CDR3aa: CAWRQQGNYGYPF; CDR3nt: TGTGCCTGGAGACAACAGGGAAACTATGGCTACCCCTTC
d_gene: TRBD1; j_gene: TRBJ2-7; v_gene: TRBV6-5; abundance: few; CDR3aa: CASSYAMTGSSYEQYF; CDR3nt: TGTGCCAGCAGTTACGCAATGACAGGGAGCTCCTACGAGCAGTACTTC
d_gene: TRBD2; j_gene: TRBJ2-5; v_gene: TRBV5-6; abundance: -; CDR3aa: CASSDSGGAETQYF; CDR3nt: TGTGCCAGCAGCGATAGCGGGGGTGCGGAGACCCAGTACTTC
d_gene: -; j_gene: TRBJ1-5; v_gene: TRBV19; abundance: -; CDR3aa: CASSIAQGTHSNQPQHF; CDR3nt: TGTGCCAGTAGCATCGCCCAGGGGACACATAGCAATCAGCCCCAGCATTTT
d_gene: TRBD2; j_gene: TRBJ2-1; v_gene: TRBV9; abundance: -; CDR3aa: CASTQTSGDNEQFF; CDR3nt: TGTGCCAGCACCCAGACTAGCGGTGACAATGAGCAGTTCTTC
d_gene: TRBD1; j_gene: TRBJ1-1; v_gene: TRBV5-4; abundance: -; CDR3aa: CASSFGTGATEAFF; CDR3nt: TGTGCCAGCAGCTTTGGGACAGGGGCCACTGAAGCTTTCTTT
d_gene: TRBD1; j_gene: TRBJ2-5; v_gene: TRBV7-9; abundance: few; CDR3aa: CASSRGTAKETQYF; CDR3nt: TGTGCCAGCAGCCGAGGGACAGCAAAAGAGACCCAGTACTTC
d_gene: -; j_gene: TRBJ2-7; v_gene: TRBV10-3; abundance: -; CDR3aa: CAISGGPGGEQYF; CDR3nt: TGTGCCATCAGTGGGGGCCCCGGGGGCGAGCAGTACTTC
d_gene: -; j_gene: TRBJ1-3; v_gene: TRBV28; abundance: -; CDR3aa: CASSLGGIGSGNTIYF; CDR3nt: TGTGCCAGCAGTTTGGGGGGGATCGGCTCTGGAAACACCATATATTTT
d_gene: TRBD1; j_gene: TRBJ2-7; v_gene: TRBV6-1; abundance: -; CDR3aa: CASRGTGDLSGEYF; CDR3nt: TGTGCCAGCAGGGGGACAGGGGACTTGAGTGGTGAGTACTTC
d_gene: TRBD1; j_gene: TRBJ1-3; v_gene: TRBV9; abundance: -; CDR3aa: CASSGGTGGSGNTIYF; CDR3nt: TGTGCCAGCAGCGGAGGGACAGGAGGCTCTGGAAACACCATATATTTT
d_gene: -; j_gene: TRBJ2-7; v_gene: TRBV10-2; abundance: -; CDR3aa: CASSERGYEQYF; CDR3nt: TGCGCCAGCAGTGAAAGGGGCTACGAGCAGTACTTC
d_gene: -; j_gene: TRBJ2-7; v_gene: TRBV5-6; abundance: few; CDR3aa: CASSLFTYEQYF; CDR3nt: TGTGCCAGCAGCTTGTTTACCTACGAGCAGTACTTC
d_gene: TRBD2; j_gene: TRBJ2-1; v_gene: TRBV19; abundance: few; CDR3aa: CASSIGTTYNEQFF; CDR3nt: TGTGCCAGTAGTATCGGGACTACCTACAATGAGCAGTTCTTC
d_gene: -; j_gene: TRBJ1-3; v_gene: TRBV28; abundance: -; CDR3aa: CASSWQGTYSGNTIYF; CDR3nt: TGTGCCAGCAGTTGGCAGGGGACCTACTCTGGAAACACCATATATTTT
d_gene: TRBD2; j_gene: TRBJ2-1; v_gene: TRBV19; abundance: -; CDR3aa: CASSTRTSDPMYNEQFF; CDR3nt: TGTGCCAGTAGCACTCGGACTAGCGACCCTATGTACAATGAGCAGTTCTTC
d_gene: -; j_gene: TRBJ1-3; v_gene: TRBV6-5; abundance: -; CDR3aa: CASSYDGKRTNTIYF; CDR3nt: TGTGCCAGCAGTTACGACGGGAAAAGGACAAACACCATATATTTT
d_gene: -; j_gene: TRBJ1-1; v_gene: TRBV18; abundance: -; CDR3aa: CASSRKRGDTEAFF; CDR3nt: TGTGCCAGCTCCCGGAAACGGGGTGACACTGAAGCTTTCTTT
d_gene: TRBD1; j_gene: TRBJ2-7; v_gene: TRBV6-1; abundance: -; CDR3aa: CASSSAGTGEYEQYF; CDR3nt: TGTGCCAGCAGCTCAGCGGGGACAGGGGAGTACGAGCAGTACTTC
d_gene: TRBD2; j_gene: TRBJ2-3; v_gene: TRBV5-6; abundance: few; CDR3aa: CASSRGLATFSTDTQYF; CDR3nt: TGTGCCAGCAGCCGGGGACTAGCGACCTTTAGCACAGATACGCAGTATTTT
d_gene: TRBD2; j_gene: TRBJ2-7; v_gene: TRBV5-6; abundance: -; CDR3aa: CASSDPTSGGYKSYEQYF; CDR3nt: TGTGCCAGCAGCGACCCTACTAGCGGGGGGTATAAATCCTACGAGCAGTACTTC